This T cell receptor beta chain was documented in a study of blood T cell repertoires in COVID-19. Study details: Sources were T cells, B-cell-depleted T cells, or PBMCs; the material itself was cDNA or gDNA.

The V end lost 0 bases, the J end lost 4 bases, and 12 bases lay between the germline ends. This CDR3 is 15 amino acids long. Per the germline V gene, CDR1 is WNHNN and CDR2 is SYGVQD (reference sequence). Some clones are missing from TCRdb's copy, which holds only in-frame ones; the method was immunoSEQ multiplex PCR. The data hold roughly 200,000 clones, with nearly 90% observed a single time. Sequencing was performed on peripheral blood. The chain recombines TRBV10-1 with TRBJ1-2; D remains ambiguous. The source of this sequence is a man aged 60 to 69 with active or convalescent COVID-19. The CDR3 region has the DNA TGCGCCAGCAGTGAGTCCGCGGCAGCGCCCTATGGCTACACCTTC. This codes for CASSESAAAPYGYTF.